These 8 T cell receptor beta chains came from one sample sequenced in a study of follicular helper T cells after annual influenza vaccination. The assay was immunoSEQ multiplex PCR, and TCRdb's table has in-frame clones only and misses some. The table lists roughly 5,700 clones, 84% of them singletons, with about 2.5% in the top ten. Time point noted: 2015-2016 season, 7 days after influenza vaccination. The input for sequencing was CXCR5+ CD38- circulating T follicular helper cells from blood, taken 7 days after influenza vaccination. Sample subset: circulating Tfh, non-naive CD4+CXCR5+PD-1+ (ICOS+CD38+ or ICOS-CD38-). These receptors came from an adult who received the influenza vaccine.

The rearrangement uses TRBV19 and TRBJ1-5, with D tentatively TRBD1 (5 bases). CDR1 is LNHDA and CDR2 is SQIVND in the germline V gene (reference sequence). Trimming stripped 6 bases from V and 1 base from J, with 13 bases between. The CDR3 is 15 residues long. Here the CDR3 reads CASRSGQGSNQPQHF. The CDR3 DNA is TGTGCCAGTAGATCGGGGCAGGGAAGCAATCAGCCCCAGCATTTT. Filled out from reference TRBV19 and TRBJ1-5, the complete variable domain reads DGGITQSPKYLFRKEGQNVTLSCEQNLNHDAMYWYRQDPGQGLRLIYYSQIVNDFQKGDIAEGYSVSREKKESFPLTVTSAQKNPTAFYLCASRSGQGSNQPQHFGDGTRLSIL.

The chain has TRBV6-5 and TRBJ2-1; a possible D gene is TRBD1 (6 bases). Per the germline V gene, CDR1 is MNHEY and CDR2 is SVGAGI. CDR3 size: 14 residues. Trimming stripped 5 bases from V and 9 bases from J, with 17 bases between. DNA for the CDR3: TGTGCCAGCAGTAACTACGGGCCCAGGGGTGAGCAGTTCTTC. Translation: CASSNYGPRGEQFF.

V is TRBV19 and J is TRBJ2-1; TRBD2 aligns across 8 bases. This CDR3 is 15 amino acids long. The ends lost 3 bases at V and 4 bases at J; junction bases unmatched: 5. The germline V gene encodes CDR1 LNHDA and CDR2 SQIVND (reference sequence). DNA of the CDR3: TGTGCCAGTAGTATCGACACTAGCGGATACAATGAGCAGTTCTTC. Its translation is CASSIDTSGYNEQFF.

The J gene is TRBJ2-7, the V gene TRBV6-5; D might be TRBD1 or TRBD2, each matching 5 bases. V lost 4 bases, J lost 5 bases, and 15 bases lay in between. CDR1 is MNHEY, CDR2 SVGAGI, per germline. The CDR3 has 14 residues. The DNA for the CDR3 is TGTGCCAGCAGTTCATCCGGGACGGCGAACGAGCAGTACTTC. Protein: CASSSSGTANEQYF.

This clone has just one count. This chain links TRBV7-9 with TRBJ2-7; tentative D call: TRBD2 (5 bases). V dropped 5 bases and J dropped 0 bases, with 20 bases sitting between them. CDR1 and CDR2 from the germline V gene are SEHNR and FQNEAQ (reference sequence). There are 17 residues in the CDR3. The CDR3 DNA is TGTGCCAGCAGCCCCCCCGATTGGGCGGGTCCCTCCTACGAGCAGTACTTC. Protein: CASSPPDWAGPSYEQYF. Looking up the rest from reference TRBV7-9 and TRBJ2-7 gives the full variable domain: DTGVSQNPRHKITKRGQNVTFRCDPISEHNRLYWYRQTLGQGPEFLTYFQNEAQLEKSRLLSDRFSAERPKGSFSTLEIQRTEQGDSAMYLCASSPPDWAGPSYEQYFGPGTRLTVT.

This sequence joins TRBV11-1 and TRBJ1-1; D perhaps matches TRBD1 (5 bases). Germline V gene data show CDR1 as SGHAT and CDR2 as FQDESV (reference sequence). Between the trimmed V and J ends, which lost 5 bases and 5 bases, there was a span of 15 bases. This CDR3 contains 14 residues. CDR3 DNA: TGTGCCAGCAGCGTCCTCGGGGGGAAAACTGAAGCTTTCTTT. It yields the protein CASSVLGGKTEAFF.

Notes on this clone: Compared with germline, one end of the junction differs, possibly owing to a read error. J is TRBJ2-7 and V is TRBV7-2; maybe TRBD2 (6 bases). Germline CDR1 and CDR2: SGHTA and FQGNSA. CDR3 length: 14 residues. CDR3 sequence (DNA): TGTGCCAGCAGCTTATCTAGCGCCTCCTCCGAGCAGTACTTC. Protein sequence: CASSLSSASSEQYF.

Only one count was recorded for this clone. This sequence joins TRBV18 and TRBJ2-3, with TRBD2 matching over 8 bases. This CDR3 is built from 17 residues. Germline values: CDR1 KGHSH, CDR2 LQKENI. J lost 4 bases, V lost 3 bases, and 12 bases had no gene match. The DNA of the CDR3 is TGTGCCAGCTCACCCTCCAGGCGGGGGGACCGGGCAGATACGCAGTATTTT. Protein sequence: CASSPSRRGDRADTQYF.